A single sample is the source of the 2 T cell receptor beta chains below, sequenced in a study of blood T cell repertoires in COVID-19. Profiled with immunoSEQ multiplex PCR; TCRdb holds only in-frame clones, not every one. The sample contains around 64,000 clones, 80% to 85% of which appear only once. The sample comprised peripheral blood. The source of these receptors is a human donor in a cohort sampled during active COVID-19.

A single count supports this clone. The genes are TRBV6-5 and TRBJ1-2, with 10 bases fitting TRBD1. The CDR3 spans 15 residues. Germline CDR1 and CDR2: MNHEY and SVGAGI. V lost 10 bases, J lost 8 bases, and 16 bases stayed unmatched. The CDR3 DNA sequence: TGTGCCACCAAATCGGACAGGGGGGAATTGCGGGGCTACACCTTC. Translated, it gives CATKSDRGELRGYTF.

This chain uses TRBV5-1 with TRBJ2-3; a possible D gene is TRBD2 (6 bases). V was trimmed by 6 bases and J by 2 bases, leaving 10 bases between them. The CDR3 extends over 13 amino acids. Germline CDR1 is SGHRS and CDR2 is YFSETQ. The CDR3 DNA reads as TGCGCCAGCATGAGCGGGTACACAGATACGCAGTATTTT. It translates to CASMSGYTDTQYF.